The 21 T cell receptor beta chains given below trace back to one sample, sequenced in a study of post-analysis software for immune sequencing data. Regarding the study as a whole: Controls showed lower frequencies than patients for four to six TRBV segments, and TRBV5-6, TRBV5-1 and TRBV20-1 were among these.

TCR beta cDNA libraries had unique molecular identifiers. TCRdb itself ran the PCR reads through MiXCR, one entry per CDR3 protein. In the table there are hundreds of thousands of distinct CDR3 sequences, just under 30% of which are singletons. Their antigen targets remain unknown. Sequencing was performed on blood. The receptors here all came from a girl aged 5 to 17 with multiple sclerosis.

This clonotype was detected a few times. V usage is TRBV10-3 and J usage is TRBJ1-1; TRBD1 matches at 7 bases. Per germline, CDR1 ENHRY and CDR2 SYGVKD. Trimming at V came to 11 bases and at J to 6 bases, leaving 15 bases not matched to a gene. CDR3 size: 14 residues. CDR3 protein: CAAFRGDLGSEAFF. CDR3 in DNA: TGTGCCGCCTTCAGGGGGGATTTGGGATCTGAAGCTTTCTTT.

This clonotype showed up just a few times. The chain uses TRBV3-1 and TRBJ1-6; D not resolved. Germline-derived CDR1 and CDR2 are LGHDT and YNNKEL (reference sequence). V lost 5 bases, J lost 9 bases, and 14 bases lay in between. The CDR3 is 14 amino acids. The CDR3 is CASSSRTAFSPLHF. Written as DNA, the CDR3 is TGTGCCAGCAGCTCCCGAACGGCTTTTTCACCCCTCCACTTT.

Notes on this clonotype: A much bigger clone sits one base away, suggesting this may be a read error. The chain recombines TRBV7-6 with TRBJ2-7, with a possible D match to TRBD2 (6 bases). Germline CDR1 reads SGHVS; CDR2 reads FNYEAQ. This CDR3 has 16 residues. CDR3 bases: TGTGCCATCAGCTTAGGACCGGGACTGAGCTCCTACGAGCAGTACTTC. It codes for CAISLGPGLSSYEQYF.

The sample holds a few counts of this clonotype. The chain recombines TRBV11-3 with TRBJ1-1, with D hard to call. V dropped 5 bases and J dropped 11 bases, with 12 bases sitting between them. CDR1 and CDR2 (germline): SGHNT, YENEEA. This CDR3 is built from 11 residues. CDR3 coding DNA: TGTGCCAGCAGCCTGCGAAACCCGGCTTTCTTT. This codes for CASSLRNPAFF.

The chain has TRBV28 and TRBJ2-7; D is tentatively TRBD1 or TRBD2 (6 bases each). Germline CDR1 reads MDHEN; CDR2 reads SYDVKM. This CDR3 has 15 residues. The V end lost 3 bases, the J end lost 7 bases, and 19 bases lay between the germline ends. The CDR3 DNA reads as TGTGCCAGCAGTTTGGGGGGCGAAGGCTCCAATGAGCAGTACTTC. Translation gives CASSLGGEGSNEQYF.

This clonotype was observed at least ten times. The chain links TRBV5-1 to TRBJ2-1; D not resolved. The CDR3 is 14 residues long. CDR1 SGHRS and CDR2 YFSETQ come from the germline V gene. Between the trimmed V and J ends, which lost 4 bases and 7 bases, there was a span of 15 bases. CDR3 residues: CASSPTLPLNEQFF. CDR3 nucleotide sequence: TGCGCCAGCAGCCCAACCCTACCTCTAAATGAGCAGTTCTTC.

The chain carries TRBV20-1 and TRBJ2-7; D not certain. The CDR3 totals 14 residues. Germline V gives CDR1 DFQATT, CDR2 SNEGSKA (reference sequence). With 5 bases removed from V and 4 bases from J, the gap between germline ends came to 18 bases. CDR3 nucleotide sequence: TGCAGTGCTCTCACCCCAGGCGGCGTATACGAGCAGTACTTC. Protein: CSALTPGGVYEQYF.

This clonotype was observed a handful of times. V gene TRBV7-9 combines with J gene TRBJ2-3, with D possibly being TRBD1 or TRBD2 (5 bases each). Germline CDR1 and CDR2: SEHNR and FQNEAQ (reference sequence). V lost 2 bases to trimming and J lost 0 bases, with 9 bases between them. This CDR3 has 15 residues. Written as DNA, the CDR3 is TGTGCCAGCAGCTTATTCCGGGGCAGCACAGATACGCAGTATTTT. It specifies CASSLFRGSTDTQYF.

The chain joins TRBV21-1 to TRBJ2-7; the D call TRBD1 from the table was never checked on the DNA. TRBV21-1 is a pseudogene locus. The CDR3 extends over 15 amino acids. The CDR3 sequence is CASSKIEDRAYEQYF. As DNA, the CDR3 is TGTGCCAGCAGCAAGATAGAGGACAGAGCCTACGAGCAGTACTTC.

This clonotype was observed a few times. The rearrangement links TRBV2 to TRBJ2-1; 8 bases map to TRBD2. V dropped 7 bases and J dropped 11; count of bases not matched to a gene: 10. Per germline, CDR1 SNHLY and CDR2 FYNNEI. CDR3 length: 13 residues. Here the CDR3 reads CASKGSGKTKQFF. In DNA, the CDR3 is TGTGCCAGCAAGGGTAGCGGGAAAACAAAGCAGTTCTTC.

This clonotype was seen only a few times. This chain uses TRBV5-5 with TRBJ2-4; TRBD1 matches at 9 bases. Per germline, CDR1 SGHKS and CDR2 YYEKEE (reference sequence). J was trimmed by 0 bases and V by 3 bases; bases with no gene match: 4. The CDR3 totals 16 residues. The CDR3 reads CASSWRTGEAKNIQYF. The CDR3, as DNA: TGTGCCAGCAGCTGGAGGACAGGGGAAGCCAAAAACATTCAGTACTTC.

The V gene is TRBV11-2, the J gene TRBJ1-2; tentative D call: TRBD1 (5 bases). V was cut by 2 bases and J by 2 bases, with 9 bases left in between. From germline, CDR1 is SGHAT and CDR2 FQNNGV. The CDR3 spans 14 residues. The CDR3 spells CASSLTDRNYGYTF. Written as DNA, the CDR3 is TGTGCCAGCAGCTTAACCGACAGAAACTATGGCTACACCTTC.

V gene TRBV20-1 combines with J gene TRBJ2-2; D is uncertain. The V gene lost 3 bases and the J gene lost 1 base, with 9 bases spanning the gap. The germline V gene has CDR1 DFQATT and CDR2 SNEGSKA (reference sequence). The CDR3 sequence is 14 residues long. CDR3 DNA: TGCAGTGCTAGTCCAGCTATGAACACCGGGGAGCTGTTTTTT. It encodes CSASPAMNTGELFF.

This clonotype was seen repeatedly, ten times or more. The chain employs TRBV7-2 and TRBJ2-1; TRBD2 might be the D (5 bases). The CDR3 spans 13 residues. CDR1 is SGHTA and CDR2 is FQGNSA in the germline V gene. V lost 3 bases and J lost 8, with 11 bases in between. The CDR3 DNA sequence: TGTGCCAGCAGCTTGGGCGGGCCTGATGAGCAGTTCTTC. Protein product: CASSLGGPDEQFF.

This clonotype was seen ten or more times. This rearrangement joins TRBV28 to TRBJ2-5; 10 bases align to TRBD2. V gave up 6 bases and J gave up 5 bases; unmatched junction bases: 9. This CDR3 is built from 15 residues. Germline loops: CDR1 MDHEN, CDR2 SYDVKM. The chain's CDR3 is CASRTLAGSRETQYF. The CDR3 DNA is TGTGCCAGCAGGACACTAGCGGGATCTCGGGAGACCCAGTACTTC.

The chain couples TRBV20-1 to TRBJ1-1, with unresolved D. This CDR3 is built from 12 residues. Trimming cost V 7 bases and J 2 bases, with 11 bases left between them. CDR1 is DFQATT and CDR2 is SNEGSKA in the germline V gene (reference sequence). CDR3 DNA: TGCAGTGAGGCTAGGGCAAACACTGAAGCTTTCTTT. It yields the protein CSEARANTEAFF.

This clonotype has just a few counts. This sequence joins TRBV10-3 and TRBJ2-5, with TRBD1 identical over 7 bases. This CDR3 contains 15 residues. From germline, CDR1 is ENHRY and CDR2 SYGVKD. V was clipped by 6 bases and J by 1 base; unmatched bases: 8. The CDR3 protein is CAIRGIDRAQETQYF. For the CDR3, the DNA is TGTGCCATCAGGGGGATTGACAGGGCCCAAGAGACCCAGTACTTC.

This clonotype was picked up many times. The chain employs TRBV6-5 and TRBJ1-5; D ambiguous. Trimming stripped 9 bases from V and 4 bases from J, with 16 bases between. The germline gives CDR1 MNHEY, CDR2 SVGAGI. The CDR3 contains 14 residues. As DNA, the CDR3 is TGTGCCAGTAAGGGCCCAGGTCGGAATCAGCCCCAGCATTTT. Amino acid sequence: CASKGPGRNQPQHF.

The V gene is TRBV20-1, the J gene TRBJ1-2; 9 positions agree with TRBD1. The germline CDR1 and CDR2 sequences are DFQATT and SNEGSKA (reference sequence). The CDR3 extends over 15 amino acids. The J segment lost 3 bases and the V segment lost 5 bases, leaving 10 bases of the junction unmatched. CDR3 bases: TGCAGTGCTGCAATCACCGGGACAGGGTACTATGGCTACACCTTC. Residues: CSAAITGTGYYGYTF.

This clonotype was seen a few times. The chain joins TRBV7-2 to TRBJ2-5; TRBD2 matches 14 bases. The CDR3 has 17 amino acids. The ends lost 5 bases at V and 4 bases at J; junction bases unmatched: 9. Germline V gene data show CDR1 as SGHTA and CDR2 as FQGNSA. The CDR3 nucleotides are TGTGCCAGCAGCCGCCCCCGCGGGACTAGCGGGAGAGAGACCCAGTACTTC. This codes for CASSRPRGTSGRETQYF.

A few counts support this clonotype. The chain has TRBV10-3 and TRBJ2-3; possibly TRBD2 for D (5 bases). The CDR3 is 10 amino acids. Trimming shortened V by 8 bases and J by 10 bases, and 10 bases separated the two germline ends. CDR1 and CDR2 (germline): ENHRY, SYGVKD. The CDR3 sequence: CAIGVGAQYF. As DNA, the CDR3 is TGTGCCATCGGGGTGGGAGCGCAGTATTTT.